The TCR beta chain described here comes from a study of CD8+ T cells in alopecia areata. Study information: Tofacitinib continued for 6 to 18 months and was then withheld for 6 months.

In its sample, this clone was seen a few times. Its specificity is unknown. Once RNA had been extracted, it was reverse transcribed into cDNA to act as the sequencing template. Sequencing was performed with immunoSEQ multiplex PCR; in TCRdb, only in-frame clones are kept and a portion is missing. The sample has approximately 42,000 clones; around 71% are singletons. Broader study findings: Scalp clonality and expanded CD8+ clones among the top 100 showed significant decreases with tofacitinib. Elevated clonality characterized lesional scalp relative to normal scalp, particularly in alopecia totalis/universalis.

Sample treatment: oral pan-JAK inhibitor, 5-10 mg twice daily. CDR3 size: 13 residues. Germline V gene data show CDR1 as MNHEY and CDR2 as SVGAGI. With 5 bases removed from V and 6 bases from J, the gap between germline ends came to 11 bases. This TCR was sampled from a human donor with alopecia areata. The sample in question was CD8+ T cells sorted from blood, obtained at week 4, from a patient treated with tofacitinib. The chain uses TRBV6-5 and TRBJ2-1, with D tentatively TRBD2 (5 bases). The CDR3: CASSTLGSNEQFF. CDR3 coding DNA: TGTGCCAGCAGTACATTGGGGAGCAATGAGCAGTTCTTC.